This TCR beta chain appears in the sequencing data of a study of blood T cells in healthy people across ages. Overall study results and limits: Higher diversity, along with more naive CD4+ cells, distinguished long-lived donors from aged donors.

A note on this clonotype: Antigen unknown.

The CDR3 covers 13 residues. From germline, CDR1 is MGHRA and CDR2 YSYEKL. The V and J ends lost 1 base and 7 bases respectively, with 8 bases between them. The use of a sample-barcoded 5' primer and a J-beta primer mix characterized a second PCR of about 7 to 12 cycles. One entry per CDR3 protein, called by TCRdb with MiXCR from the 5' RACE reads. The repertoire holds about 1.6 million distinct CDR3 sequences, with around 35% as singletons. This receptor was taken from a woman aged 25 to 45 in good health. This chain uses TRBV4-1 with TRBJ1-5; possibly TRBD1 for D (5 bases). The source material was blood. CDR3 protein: CASSQGREQPQHF. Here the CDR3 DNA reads TGCGCCAGCAGCCAAGGCAGGGAACAGCCCCAGCATTTT.